This T cell receptor (beta chain) was recorded in a study of blood T cells in healthy people across ages. Remarks on this clonotype: Its specificity is unknown.

Each donor gave ten milliliters of peripheral blood. Study conclusions and caveats: Unsorted PBMC input precluded a conclusive naive versus antigen-experienced comparison.

Germline V CDR1 and CDR2: MDHEN, SYDVKM. The CDR3 spans 14 residues. With a J-beta primer mix and a sample-barcoded 5' primer, a second PCR ran roughly 6 to 11 cycles. A template-switch adaptor containing 12 random nucleotides labeled each cDNA molecule. From the 5' RACE reads, TCRdb called clonotypes with MiXCR, one entry per CDR3 protein. The profile covers around 1.7 million distinct CDR3 sequences, with 28% appearing a single time and approximately 7.7% taken by the ten largest. The V gene is TRBV28, the J gene TRBJ2-4; weak D call: TRBD1 (5 bases). The DNA end lines up better with TRBJ2-7; the J call may be wrong. Sample: blood. This TCR was sampled from a woman aged 25 to 45 in good health. The CDR3 region has the DNA TGTGCCAGCAGTCAAGGGGATATACGTGGCGAGCAGTACTTC. This translates into CASSQGDIRGEQYF.